These 29 T cell receptor beta chains share one sample of origin, sequenced in a study of regulatory T cells in long-lasting Graves disease. The time point was: newly diagnosed GD, antithyroid drugs for less than 3 months. The TCR library used RNA extracted from PBMCs. To make TCR beta libraries, researchers used iRepertoire HTBI primers and Arm-PCR of CDR3 regions. TCRdb used MiXCR to reprocess the multiplex PCR reads, holding one entry per CDR3 protein. In the table there are under 450,000 distinct CDR3 sequences, around 16% of which are singletons. A further study also used this sample, focusing on T cells in Graves' hyperthyroidism and ophthalmopathy.

The starting material was peripheral blood mononuclear cells (PBMCs), obtained at new diagnosis, from a patient treated with antithyroid drugs. The receptors stem from a woman younger than 30 with Graves disease.

Many counts were recorded for this clonotype. This chain connects TRBV7-3 to TRBJ2-1; D tentatively reads TRBD1 or TRBD2 (5 bases each). CDR1 SGHTA and CDR2 FQGTGA come from the germline V gene. Trimming took 0 bases from V and 5 from J, leaving 8 bases between them. The CDR3 length is 14 residues. DNA of the CDR3: TGTGCCAGCAGCTTAACAGGGGACCACAATGAGCAGTTCTTC. Amino acid sequence: CASSLTGDHNEQFF.

This clonotype was detected ten times or more. V and J are TRBV5-1 and TRBJ2-3; D unclear. The CDR3 length is 16 residues. The V end was cut by 0 bases, the J end by 0 bases, with 11 bases between. Germline assignment: CDR1 SGHRS and CDR2 YFSETQ. CDR3 coding DNA: TGCGCCAGCAGCTTGGGTGTCGCCACTAGCACAGATACGCAGTATTTT. This codes for CASSLGVATSTDTQYF.

This clonotype was seen ten or more times. The chain is built from TRBV12-3 or TRBV12-4 and TRBJ2-4; TRBD2 matches at 8 bases. V dropped 3 bases and J dropped 6; count of bases not matched to a gene: 4. The CDR3 sequence is 14 residues long. CDR3 sequence reads: CASSFGGEANIQYF. CDR3 sequence (DNA): TGTGCCAGCAGTTTCGGGGGGGAAGCAAACATTCAGTACTTC.

This clonotype was seen only a few times. This chain links TRBV29-1 with TRBJ2-1; D may be TRBD1 (6 bases). Germline V gene lookup returns CDR1 SQVTM and CDR2 ANQGSEA. V was pared by 0 bases and J by 0 bases, with 12 bases between. The CDR3 totals 16 residues. The CDR3 nucleotides read TGCAGCGTTGAAGATCGAACAGGGAGCTCCTACAATGAGCAGTTCTTC. Protein sequence: CSVEDRTGSSYNEQFF.

This clonotype has ten or more counts. This sequence joins TRBV5-1 and TRBJ2-1; 10 positions agree with TRBD2. Germline CDR1 is SGHRS and CDR2 is YFSETQ. The CDR3 extends over 17 amino acids. V lost 0 bases to trimming and J lost 7 bases; unmatched junction nucleotides: 10. CDR3 nucleotides: TGCGCCAGCAGCTTGGGAGCCACTAGCGGGATCATAAATGAGCAGTTCTTC. Its translation: CASSLGATSGIINEQFF.

This clonotype was counted at least ten times. This chain uses TRBV15 with TRBJ2-1; D gene uncertain. V was cut by 1 base and J by 2 bases, with 18 bases left in between. The CDR3 spans 18 residues. Germline V lookup: CDR1 LNHNV, CDR2 YYDKDF (reference sequence). The CDR3 coding sequence is TGTGCCACCAGCAGAGGCCCACCCAAACGACGTGCCTACAATGAGCAGTTCTTC. This encodes CATSRGPPKRRAYNEQFF.

A few counts support this clonotype. Written as DNA, the CDR3 is TGTGCCATCAGTGAAAAACTAGCGGAGCCAAACAATGAGCAGTTCTTC. Amino acids: CAISEKLAEPNNEQFF. V usage is TRBV10-3 and J usage is TRBJ2-1; the match to TRBD2 covers 8 bases. Germline V gives CDR1 ENHRY, CDR2 SYGVKD. V gave up 3 bases and J gave up 5 bases; unmatched junction bases: 9. The CDR3 totals 16 residues.

The chain combines TRBV5-1 with TRBJ2-1, with 8 bases matching TRBD2. The CDR3 consists of 15 residues. The V segment lost 2 bases and the J segment 5 bases; nucleotides outside the gene matches: 6. Germline CDR1 reads SGHRS; CDR2 reads YFSETQ. The CDR3 loop reads CASSLGGGPNNEQFF. In nucleotides, the CDR3 is TGCGCCAGCAGCTTAGGCGGGGGGCCTAACAATGAGCAGTTCTTC.

This clonotype was detected ten times or more. The chain is built from TRBV5-1 and TRBJ1-5, with D tentatively TRBD1 (6 bases). With 0 bases removed from V and 3 bases from J, the gap between germline ends came to 10 bases. CDR3 size: 15 residues. Germline CDR1 and CDR2: SGHRS and YFSETQ. The CDR3: CASSLESGVNQPQHF. The CDR3 coding sequence is TGCGCCAGCAGCTTGGAGTCAGGGGTCAATCAGCCCCAGCATTTT.

Turning to this clonotype: A junction end diverges from the germline sequence, so it may reflect a read error. The rearrangement links TRBV28 to TRBJ2-3; 8 bases match TRBD2. Germline V gene lookup returns CDR1 MDHEN and CDR2 SYDVKM. The CDR3 loop spans 14 amino acids. DNA of the CDR3: TGCGCCAACAGTTTGACCAGCGGGAGTAATACGCAGTATTTT. Protein product: CANSLTSGSNTQYF.

This clonotype was observed at least ten times. The V call is TRBV5-1, the J call TRBJ1-1; D unclear. Germline V gene data show CDR1 as SGHRS and CDR2 as YFSETQ. V was pared by 1 base and J by 0 bases, with 10 bases between. This CDR3 is built from 15 residues. CDR3 region: CASSLNPGLNTEAFF. The CDR3 bases are TGCGCCAGCAGCTTGAATCCCGGCTTGAACACTGAAGCTTTCTTT.

This clonotype was recorded many times. CDR3 DNA: TGCGCCAGCAGCTCGGGACAGCAAAACATTCAGTACTTC. It is translated as CASSSGQQNIQYF. This chain joins TRBV5-1 and TRBJ2-4; 7 nucleotides line up with TRBD1. This CDR3 has 13 amino acids. The junction had 2 bases not matched to a gene; V was cut back by 3 bases and J by 5 bases. Looked up from germline, CDR1 is SGHRS and CDR2 is YFSETQ.

This clonotype was counted at least ten times. V and J are TRBV6-5 and TRBJ2-7; 8 bases map to TRBD1. Germline V gene data show CDR1 as MNHEY and CDR2 as SVGAGI. The V and J ends lost 5 bases and 9 bases, in that order; junction bases with no gene match: 15. This CDR3 spans 15 amino acids. CDR3 sequence (DNA): TGTGCCAGCAGTAAACTCGAGGGGACAGGTGGTGTGCAGTACTTC. It codes for CASSKLEGTGGVQYF.

This clonotype was picked up many times. The chain has TRBV18 and TRBJ2-5; TRBD2 matches at 7 bases. The CDR3 has 15 amino acids. Germline lookup yields CDR1 KGHSH and CDR2 LQKENI. With 0 bases clipped from V and 4 bases from J, the junction kept 5 bases outside the gene matches. The CDR3 loop reads CASSPPGGSGETQYF. DNA for the CDR3: TGTGCCAGCTCACCACCGGGGGGGTCCGGAGAGACCCAGTACTTC.

The table lists this clonotype with many counts. The gene calls are TRBV3-1 and TRBJ1-2; no definite D call. The CDR3 consists of 17 residues. The V end was cut by 1 base, the J end by 4 bases, with 19 bases between. Germline assignment: CDR1 LGHDT and CDR2 YNNKEL (reference sequence). DNA of the CDR3: TGTGCCAGCAGCCAAGGGAGGTCGGGTGGCAGAAGCTATGGCTACACCTTC. Its protein is CASSQGRSGGRSYGYTF.

The CDR3 coding sequence is TGCGCCAGCAGCTTGGCCGGGACTAGCGGGAGGGCGCAGTACTTC. Protein product: CASSLAGTSGRAQYF. The chain employs TRBV5-1 and TRBJ2-7, with 16 bases matching TRBD2. This CDR3 has 15 amino acids. Germline V gives CDR1 SGHRS, CDR2 YFSETQ. J gave up 9 bases and V 0 bases, and 3 bases lay outside the gene matches.

This clonotype was detected ten times or more. The V call is TRBV6-1, the J call TRBJ1-5; 8 bases map to TRBD1. The CDR3 extends over 16 amino acids. Germline loops: CDR1 MNHNS, CDR2 SASEGT. J gave up 2 bases and V 4 bases, and 7 bases lay outside the gene matches. The CDR3 spells CASSVLPGQGNQPQHF. CDR3 sequence (DNA): TGTGCCAGCAGTGTCTTACCGGGACAGGGCAATCAGCCCCAGCATTTT.

The chain joins TRBV15 to TRBJ1-1, with a tentative D call TRBD1 (6 bases). V was shortened by 3 bases and J by 7 bases, with 15 bases between the two germline ends. There are 14 residues in the CDR3. The germline CDR1 and CDR2 sequences are LNHNV and YYDKDF (reference sequence). The DNA of the CDR3 is TGTGCCACCAGCAGCCTCAGGGGAGGGGGTGAAGCTTTCTTT. It codes for CATSSLRGGGEAFF.

Turning to this clonotype: Possible read error: a much larger clone is one base away. The gene calls are TRBV7-3 and TRBJ1-4; TRBD1 matches 10 bases. The CDR3 runs to 16 residues. Unmatched junction bases numbered 6, after V lost 3 bases and J lost 5 bases. Germline V gene sequence: CDR1 SGHTA, CDR2 FQGTGA. The CDR3 is CASSFRSGQGNEKLFF. Here the CDR3 DNA reads TGTGCCAGCAGCTTTAGATCGGGACAGGGGAATGAAAAACTGTTTTTT.

At least ten counts were recorded for this clonotype. The chain is built from TRBV2 and TRBJ2-2, with 9 bases lining up with TRBD2. V shed 8 bases and J 2 bases; nucleotides not matched to a gene: 9. The CDR3 totals 16 residues. CDR1 and CDR2 from the germline V gene are SNHLY and FYNNEI. Here the CDR3 reads CASLPAGGLNTGELFF. The DNA for the CDR3 is TGTGCCAGCCTGCCAGCGGGAGGACTAAACACCGGGGAGCTGTTTTTT. The whole variable domain, remainder taken from reference TRBV2 and TRBJ2-2, is EPEVTQTPSHQVTQMGQEVILRCVPISNHLYFYWYRQILGQKVEFLVSFYNNEISEKSEIFDDQFSVERPDGSNFTLKIRSTKLEDSAMYFCASLPAGGLNTGELFFGEGSRLTVL.

This clonotype was picked up a small number of times. The V call is TRBV4-2, the J call TRBJ2-1; TRBD2 is a possible D gene (5 bases). Trimming removed 1 base from V and 10 bases from J, with 8 bases in between. From germline, CDR1 is LGHNA and CDR2 YNFKEQ. The CDR3 runs to 12 residues. The CDR3, as DNA: TGTGCCAGCAGCCAAGTAGAGGGAGAGCAGTTCTTC. This encodes CASSQVEGEQFF.

Many counts were recorded for this clonotype. The rearrangement joins TRBV6-5 to TRBJ2-5; tentative D call: TRBD1 (6 bases). Between the trimmed V and J ends, which lost 1 base and 2 bases, there was a span of 8 bases. The CDR3 contains 14 residues. CDR1 and CDR2 from the germline V gene are MNHEY and SVGAGI. The CDR3 spells CASSYWDKQETQYF. Here the CDR3 DNA reads TGTGCCAGCAGTTACTGGGACAAACAAGAGACCCAGTACTTC.

This clonotype was detected many times. V is TRBV3-1 and J is TRBJ1-1; D not resolved. Trimming left V 4 bases short and J 5 bases short, with 20 bases between. The CDR3 is 16 residues long. Germline CDR1 is LGHDT and CDR2 is YNNKEL (reference sequence). CDR3 residues: CASSPGGWQERTEAFF. The CDR3 DNA reads TGTGCCAGCAGCCCAGGCGGATGGCAGGAGAGGACTGAAGCTTTCTTT.

The chain employs TRBV7-2 and TRBJ2-2, with a possible D match to TRBD1 (6 bases). V lost 11 bases to trimming and J lost 2 bases, with 15 bases between them. Germline V gene data show CDR1 as SGHTA and CDR2 as FQGNSA. This CDR3 contains 14 residues. The CDR3 nucleotides read TGTGCCGGTAGGGGCAGGGGCAACACCGGGGAGCTGTTTTTT. It yields the protein CAGRGRGNTGELFF.

In its sample, this clonotype was seen many times. The rearrangement uses TRBV30 and TRBJ2-3; D ambiguous. Trimming removed 1 base from V and 0 bases from J, with 8 bases in between. The V gene's germline CDR1 is GTSNPN and CDR2 SVGIG (reference sequence). This CDR3 is built from 14 residues. The DNA for the CDR3 is TGTGCCTGGAGTGAACAGTTTAGCACAGATACGCAGTATTTT. This gives the protein CAWSEQFSTDTQYF.

This clonotype has a count of ten or more. The chain joins TRBV6-2 or TRBV6-3 to TRBJ1-3; D ambiguous. V lost 8 bases and J 0 bases, leaving 11 bases between the germline ends. From germline, CDR1 is MNHEY and CDR2 SVGEGT. This CDR3 is 14 amino acids long. For the CDR3, the DNA is TGTGCCAGCCTCGGGGTATCCTCTGGAAACACCATATATTTT. The encoded protein is CASLGVSSGNTIYF.

This clonotype came up many times. V and J are TRBV7-2 and TRBJ1-5; D is perhaps TRBD1 (6 bases). Germline loops: CDR1 SGHTA, CDR2 FQGNSA. CDR3 length: 13 residues. V lost 6 bases and J 5 bases, leaving 11 bases between the germline ends. The CDR3 region is CASSRGRDQPQHF. CDR3 sequence (DNA): TGTGCCAGCAGTAGGGGGAGGGATCAGCCCCAGCATTTT. The full variable domain, in which reference TRBV7-2 and TRBJ1-5 provide the parts outside the CDR3, is GAGVSQSPSNKVTEKGKDVELRCDPISGHTALYWYRQSLGQGLEFLIYFQGNSAPDKSGLPSDRFSAERTGGSVSTLTIQRTQQEDSAVYLCASSRGRDQPQHFGDGTRLSIL.

This clonotype was counted a few times. V usage is TRBV10-3 and J usage is TRBJ2-2; weak D call: TRBD2 (6 bases). This CDR3 has 13 amino acids. Trimming took off 8 bases at V and 7 bases at J, with 14 bases between the two ends. Germline values: CDR1 ENHRY, CDR2 SYGVKD. Here the CDR3 DNA reads TGTGCCATCTCTAGGGAGGCCGGCGGGGAGCTGTTTTTT. It is translated as CAISREAGGELFF.

This clonotype was seen many times. The chain recombines TRBV11-2 with TRBJ2-2, with 10 bases aligning to TRBD2. Germline assignment: CDR1 SGHAT and CDR2 FQNNGV. This CDR3 spans 17 amino acids. The trim removed 6 bases at V and 2 bases at J, leaving 9 bases unmatched. This CDR3 reads CASSPDGLAANTGELFF. The CDR3 bases are TGTGCCAGCAGTCCCGACGGACTAGCGGCCAACACCGGGGAGCTGTTTTTT.